One sample yielded the 12 T cell receptor beta chains listed below, sequenced in a study of T cell changes during pregnancy in multiple sclerosis. TCRdb keeps only in-frame clones here, not all; method: immunoSEQ multiplex PCR. The sample contains roughly 90,000 clones, around 90% of which appear only once. The specimen comprised peripheral blood, sampled in the first trimester of pregnancy. The origin of the receptors is a female donor in good health, enrolled as a control in a pregnancy study.

The chain couples TRBV10-3 to TRBJ1-2, with a possible D match to TRBD1 (6 bases). Deletions cut 3 bases from V and 4 bases from J, with 15 bases between. The CDR3 spans 15 residues. Germline CDR1 is ENHRY and CDR2 is SYGVKD. The DNA for the CDR3 is TGTGCCATCAGTGACTCCGAGGGGGACCCCTATGGCTACACCTTC. It codes for CAISDSEGDPYGYTF.

The V call is TRBV30, the J call TRBJ2-7; TRBD1 is a possible D gene (5 bases). This CDR3 has 13 amino acids. Germline V gene data show CDR1 as GTSNPN and CDR2 as SVGIG (reference sequence). Trimming took 1 base from V and 2 from J, leaving 9 bases between them. In DNA, the CDR3 is TGTGCCTGGAGTGGGGGCAGGGCCTACGAGCAGTACTTC. Translating it yields CAWSGGRAYEQYF.

The rearrangement joins TRBV2 to TRBJ1-5, with 7 nucleotides matching TRBD1. The CDR3 loop spans 16 amino acids. With 2 bases clipped from V and 0 bases from J, the junction kept 4 bases outside the gene matches. Germline V lookup: CDR1 SNHLY, CDR2 FYNNEI. The CDR3 sequence is CASSESGQASNQPQHF. The CDR3, as DNA: TGTGCCAGCAGTGAATCAGGACAGGCTAGCAATCAGCCCCAGCATTTT.

This clone appeared a single time. The rearrangement joins TRBV7-2 to TRBJ2-7; 8 bases map to TRBD2. The junction had 10 bases not matched to a gene; V was cut back by 5 bases and J by 1 base. The CDR3 is made up of 16 amino acids. Germline V CDR1 and CDR2: SGHTA, FQGNSA. The CDR3 DNA reads TGTGCCAGCAGCGCTTTCGGGGGGGGGACGTCCTACGAGCAGTACTTC. Residues: CASSAFGGGTSYEQYF.

This clone showed up just a few times. This chain connects TRBV7-8 to TRBJ1-2; 10 nucleotides match TRBD1. Losses at the gene ends were 4 bases for V and 3 bases for J; bases not matched to a gene: 8. CDR3 length equals 16 residues. Per germline, CDR1 SGHVS and CDR2 FQNEAQ. The CDR3: CASSSGQGRSHYGYTF. The CDR3 DNA follows: TGTGCCAGCAGCTCGGGACAGGGGCGAAGTCACTATGGCTACACCTTC. Full variable domain (rest looked up from reference TRBV7-8 and TRBJ1-2): GAGVSQSPRYKVAKRGQDVALRCDPISGHVSLFWYQQALGQGPEFLTYFQNEAQLDKSGLPSDRFFAERPEGSVSTLKIQRTQQEDSAVYLCASSSGQGRSHYGYTFGSGTRLTVV.

The chain combines TRBV2 with TRBJ2-2, with 9 bases that match TRBD1. The V gene end was trimmed by 5 bases and the J gene end by 5 bases; junction bases not matched to a gene: 6. The V gene's germline CDR1 is SNHLY and CDR2 FYNNEI. This CDR3 has 15 amino acids. The CDR3 nucleotides are TGTGCCAGCAGTAGGGGACAGGGAAGGACCGGGGAGCTGTTTTTT. Protein product: CASSRGQGRTGELFF.

The chain joins TRBV28 to TRBJ1-3; D ambiguous. This CDR3 spans 18 amino acids. CDR1 and CDR2 (germline): MDHEN, SYDVKM. V lost 0 bases and J 0 bases, leaving 15 bases between the germline ends. The CDR3: CASSLWGITGISGNTIYF. The CDR3 bases are TGTGCCAGCAGTTTATGGGGGATTACGGGGATCTCTGGAAACACCATATATTTT.

As to this clone: At one end the junction does not follow the germline gene, possibly because of a read error. V gene TRBV6-5 combines with J gene TRBJ1-1, with TRBD1 as a possible D gene (5 bases). The CDR3 is 13 amino acids. Germline-derived CDR1 and CDR2 are MNHEY and SVGAGI. CDR3 in amino acids: CVSSYSGAFEAFF. CDR3 DNA: TGTGTCAGCAGTTACTCTGGGGCGTTTGAAGCTTTCTTT.

This clone was seen only once. The chain links TRBV4-3 to TRBJ2-5; a weak D match, TRBD2 (6 bases). Trimming left V 0 bases short and J 5 bases short, with 13 bases between. From germline, CDR1 is LGHNA and CDR2 YSLEER. The CDR3 is 15 residues long. CDR3 region: CASSQDVTSPETQYF. DNA of the CDR3: TGCGCCAGCAGCCAAGATGTAACTAGCCCTGAGACCCAGTACTTC.

The J gene is TRBJ2-3, the V gene TRBV27; possibly TRBD2 for D (6 bases). Germline CDR1 and CDR2: MNHEY and SMNVEV (reference sequence). Trimming pared 8 bases from V and 6 bases from J, leaving 21 bases between. The CDR3 has 15 amino acids. The CDR3 DNA reads as TGTGCCAGCTGCCTACGCGGGGAAGGCGCGGATACGCAGTATTTT. Encoded protein: CASCLRGEGADTQYF.

The genes are TRBV9 and TRBJ2-3, with 9 bases lining up with TRBD2. The germline CDR1 and CDR2 sequences are SGDLS and YYNGEE. Trimming cost V 3 bases and J 2 bases; bases outside gene matches: 10. The CDR3 extends over 17 amino acids. The CDR3 DNA reads as TGTGCCAGCAGCGCGACTAGAGCGGGGGGAAACACAGATACGCAGTATTTT. Encoded protein: CASSATRAGGNTDTQYF.

J is TRBJ1-2 and V is TRBV7-2; 10 bases line up with TRBD1. Trimming at V came to 1 base and at J to 8 bases, leaving 7 bases not matched to a gene. This CDR3 spans 15 amino acids. In germline, CDR1 is SGHTA, CDR2 FQGNSA. This CDR3 reads CASSLVPTGGGGYTF. The CDR3 nucleotides are TGTGCCAGCAGCTTAGTCCCGACAGGGGGCGGAGGCTACACCTTC.